This TCR beta chain was sequenced for a study of cytomegalovirus exposure and HLA in healthy donors. About the study: The platform used for the roughly 110 validation repertoires matched that of the roughly 700 first-cohort repertoires, a later analysis reported.

Produced via immunoSEQ multiplex PCR; TCRdb's table is partial and in-frame only. The table shows tens of thousands of clones, with around 92% occurring only once. Study-wide points: Among TCR beta chains, those listed as cytomegalovirus-associated numbered 164.

Regarding this clone: What it binds is unknown.

CDR1 and CDR2 from the germline V gene are LNHNV and YYDKDF (reference sequence). V trimming: 4 bases; J trimming: 0 bases; junction bases outside the gene matches: 7. The CDR3 runs to 16 residues. The origin of this receptor is a man aged 18 to 30 in good health and CMV-seropositive. V gene TRBV15 combines with J gene TRBJ2-3; 7 bases agree with TRBD2. The sample consisted of PBMCs. CDR3 loop: CATSKFNSGSTDTQYF. The CDR3 nucleotides are TGTGCCACCAGCAAATTTAATAGCGGGAGCACAGATACGCAGTATTTT. Filled out from reference TRBV15 and TRBJ2-3, the complete variable domain reads DAMVIQNPRYQVTQFGKPVTLSCSQTLNHNVMYWYQQKSSQAPKLLFHYYDKDFNNEADTPDNFQSRRPNTSFCFLDIRSPGLGDTAMYLCATSKFNSGSTDTQYFGPGTRLTVL.